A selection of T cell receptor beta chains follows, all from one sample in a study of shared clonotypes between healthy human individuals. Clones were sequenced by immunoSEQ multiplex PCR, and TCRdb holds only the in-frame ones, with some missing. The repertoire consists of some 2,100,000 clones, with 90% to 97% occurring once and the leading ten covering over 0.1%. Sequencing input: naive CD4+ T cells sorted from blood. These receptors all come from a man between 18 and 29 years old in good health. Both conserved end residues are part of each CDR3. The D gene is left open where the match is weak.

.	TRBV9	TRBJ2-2	TGTGCCAGCAGCGTATGGGAGTCCGGGGAGCTGTTTTTT	CASSVWESGELFF
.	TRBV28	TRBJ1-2	TGTGCCAGTTCACCTGACGGGAACCGACCGCTACTCTTC	CASSPDGNRPLLF
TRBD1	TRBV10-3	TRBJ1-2	TGTGCCATCAGTGACGGTAGTCAGGGGGAAGGTGGCTACACCTTC	CAISDGSQGEGGYTF
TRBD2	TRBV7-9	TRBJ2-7	TGTGCCAGCAGCTTCGACGGGAGGGCCGGCGAGCAGTACTTC	CASSFDGRAGEQYF
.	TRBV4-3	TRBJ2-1	TGCGCCAGCAGCCGAACCGGGTCCCTCGGCCTCCAAGAGCAGTTCTTC	CASSRTGSLGLQEQFF
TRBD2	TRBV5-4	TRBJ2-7	TGTGCCAGCAGCCCACGGGGGGAAGGCTACGAGCAGTACTTC	CASSPRGEGYEQYF
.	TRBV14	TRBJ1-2	TGTGCCAGCAGCCAAGACCTCGGGCGCCGGTATGGCTACACCTTC	CASSQDLGRRYGYTF
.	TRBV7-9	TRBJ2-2	TGTGCCAGCAGCTTAGGACGGGGGACCTCTAGGAGTGGAGCCGGGGAGCTGTTTTTT	CASSLGRGTSRSGAGELFF
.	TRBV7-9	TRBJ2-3	TGTGCCAGCAGCTTAGAAGGGAACACAGATACGCAGTATTTT	CASSLEGNTDTQYF
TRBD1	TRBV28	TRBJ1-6	TGTGCCAGCAGGCCCCGGGACAGGGCCAATTCACCCCTCCACTTT	CASRPRDRANSPLHF
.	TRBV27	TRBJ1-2	TGTGCCAGCAGATCACGTCGGTTAGGCTACACCTTC	CASRSRRLGYTF
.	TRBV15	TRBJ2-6	TGTGCCACCAGCAGAGATAAGGCCAACGTCCTGACTTTC	CATSRDKANVLTF
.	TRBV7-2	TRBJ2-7	TGTGCCAGCAGCTTAGGCCAGGGGAACAACGAGCAGTACTTC	CASSLGQGNNEQYF